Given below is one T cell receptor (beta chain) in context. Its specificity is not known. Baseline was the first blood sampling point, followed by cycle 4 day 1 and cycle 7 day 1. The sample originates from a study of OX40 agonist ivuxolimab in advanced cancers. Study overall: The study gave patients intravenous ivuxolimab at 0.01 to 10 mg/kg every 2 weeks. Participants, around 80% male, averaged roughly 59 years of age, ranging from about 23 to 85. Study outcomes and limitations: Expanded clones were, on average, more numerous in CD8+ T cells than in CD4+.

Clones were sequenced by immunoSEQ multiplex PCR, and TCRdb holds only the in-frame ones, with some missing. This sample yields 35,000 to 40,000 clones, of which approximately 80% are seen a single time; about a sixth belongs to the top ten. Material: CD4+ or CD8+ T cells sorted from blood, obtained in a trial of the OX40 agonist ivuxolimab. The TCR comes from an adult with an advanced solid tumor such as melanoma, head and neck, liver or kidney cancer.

CDR3 in DNA: TGTGCCAGTAGCGGGGGAGGGGCGTTTGGCAATCAGCCCCAGCATTTT. This gives the protein CASSGGGAFGNQPQHF. V and J are TRBV19 and TRBJ1-5, with a tentative D call TRBD1 (5 bases). From germline, CDR1 is LNHDA and CDR2 SQIVND (reference sequence). The CDR3 runs to 16 residues. Trimming stripped 6 bases from V and 2 bases from J, with 17 bases between.